Below, 11 T cell receptor beta chains from the same sample are listed, as sequenced in a study of cytomegalovirus exposure and HLA in healthy donors. The study ran its PCR with 60 Vbeta and 13 Jbeta primers. Method: immunoSEQ multiplex PCR; TCRdb's copy keeps in-frame clones and lacks some. The sample holds 100,000 to 150,000 clones. The sequenced sample was PBMCs. The receptor source for this set is a middle-aged man in good health and CMV-seronegative.

This sequence joins TRBV5-1 and TRBJ2-2; D possibly corresponds to TRBD2 (5 bases). Deletions cut 4 bases from V and 6 bases from J, with 13 bases between. The CDR3 is 14 amino acids. In germline, CDR1 is SGHRS, CDR2 YFSETQ. DNA of the CDR3: TGCGCCAGCAGCGTGCGGGTGGCGGCCGGGGAGCTGTTTTTT. Residues: CASSVRVAAGELFF.

The chain is built from TRBV29-1 and TRBJ2-1; 8 bases are shared with TRBD2. The germline CDR1 and CDR2 sequences are SQVTM and ANQGSEA. CDR3 size: 14 residues. The V and J ends lost 5 bases and 0 bases, in that order; junction bases with no gene match: 3. CDR3 sequence reads: CSVSGRASYNEQFF. The CDR3 DNA follows: TGCAGCGTTTCCGGGAGGGCCTCCTACAATGAGCAGTTCTTC.

The gene calls are TRBV10-3 and TRBJ2-5; the D is unclear. V lost 5 bases to trimming and J lost 5 bases, with 12 bases between them. Germline assignment: CDR1 ENHRY and CDR2 SYGVKD. The CDR3 has 13 amino acids. CDR3 sequence (DNA): TGTGCCATCAGTCCAGACTCTCCCGAGACCCAGTACTTC. The encoded protein is CAISPDSPETQYF.

This sequence joins TRBV5-1 and TRBJ1-5; D is perhaps TRBD1 (6 bases). This CDR3 is built from 15 residues. The V and J ends lost 0 bases and 3 bases respectively, with 10 bases between them. Germline V gives CDR1 SGHRS, CDR2 YFSETQ. This CDR3 is CASSLGGQFNQPQHF. As DNA, the CDR3 is TGCGCCAGCAGCTTGGGTGGACAGTTCAATCAGCCCCAGCATTTT. Variable domain in full (rest from reference TRBV5-1 and TRBJ1-5): KAGVTQTPRYLIKTRGQQVTLSCSPISGHRSVSWYQQTPGQGLQFLFEYFSETQRNKGNFPGRFSGRQFSNSRSEMNVSTLELGDSALYLCASSLGGQFNQPQHFGDGTRLSIL.

This CDR3 is CASSDSNSYGYTF. The CDR3 DNA is TGTGCCAGCAGTGACTCGAACAGCTATGGCTACACCTTC. This sequence joins TRBV6-4 and TRBJ1-2; no clear D gene. The length of the CDR3 is 13 residues. The V gene's germline CDR1 is MRHNA and CDR2 SNTAGT. The V end lost 0 bases, the J end lost 4 bases, and 6 bases lay between the germline ends.

This chain joins TRBV19 and TRBJ2-7; 12 bases agree with TRBD1. The CDR3 loop spans 14 amino acids. In germline, CDR1 is LNHDA, CDR2 SQIVND (reference sequence). J lost 6 bases, V lost 4 bases, and 4 bases had no gene match. The CDR3 loop is CASSSRDRGREQYF. DNA of the CDR3: TGTGCCAGTAGTAGCCGGGACAGGGGGCGCGAGCAGTACTTC.

The chain links TRBV5-1 to TRBJ2-7; D is unresolved. Trimming took 1 base from V and 5 from J, leaving 13 bases between them. This CDR3 is 14 amino acids long. From germline, CDR1 is SGHRS and CDR2 YFSETQ. CDR3 in amino acids: CASSLFEITNEQYF. The CDR3 DNA follows: TGCGCCAGCAGCTTGTTTGAGATTACCAACGAGCAGTACTTC. The variable domain in full, completed from reference TRBV5-1 and TRBJ2-7, reads KAGVTQTPRYLIKTRGQQVTLSCSPISGHRSVSWYQQTPGQGLQFLFEYFSETQRNKGNFPGRFSGRQFSNSRSEMNVSTLELGDSALYLCASSLFEITNEQYFGPGTRLTVT.

The rearrangement uses TRBV6-5 and TRBJ2-7; tentative D call: TRBD1 (5 bases). Per germline, CDR1 MNHEY and CDR2 SVGAGI. The V end lost 2 bases, the J end lost 0 bases, and 11 bases lay between the germline ends. There are 15 residues in the CDR3. The CDR3 sequence: CASSYGAGYSYEQYF. The DNA for the CDR3 is TGTGCCAGCAGTTACGGGGCAGGCTACTCCTACGAGCAGTACTTC.

V is TRBV6-5 and J is TRBJ2-7, with D possibly being TRBD2 (6 bases). V was pared by 3 bases and J by 7 bases, with 16 bases between. CDR3 length: 14 amino acids. The germline V gene encodes CDR1 MNHEY and CDR2 SVGAGI. The CDR3 spells CASSYQGLGGEQYF. CDR3 nucleotide sequence: TGTGCCAGCAGTTATCAGGGCCTTGGAGGGGAGCAGTACTTC.

This chain links TRBV28 with TRBJ2-7, with a weak D call TRBD2 (5 bases). V was clipped by 9 bases and J by 4 bases, with 19 bases between them. The CDR3 has 14 residues. Germline CDR1 and CDR2: MDHEN and SYDVKM. The CDR3 reads CASKDSNLGYEQYF. CDR3 nucleotide sequence: TGTGCCAGTAAGGACTCCAATCTTGGGTACGAGCAGTACTTC.

V is TRBV27 and J is TRBJ2-3; 7 bases are shared with TRBD1. The junction had 6 bases not matched to a gene; V was cut back by 3 bases and J by 3 bases. The CDR3 spans 15 residues. Germline V gives CDR1 MNHEY, CDR2 SMNVEV (reference sequence). CDR3 protein: CASSLVRGHTDTQYF. In DNA form, the CDR3 reads TGTGCCAGCAGTTTGGTTAGGGGGCATACAGATACGCAGTATTTT.